This TCR beta chain stems from a study of blood T cell repertoires in COVID-19 (dated by TCRdb to about 2020). About the investigation overall: The collaborator samples originated in the United States, Italy and Spain and spanned the acute and convalescent phases of COVID-19. HLA class I and class II types, where available, came from metadata supplied by the sample provider rather than from assay-based typing. Samples were obtained from the ongoing ImmuneRACE study (first 160 participants) and from 950 to 1,500 subjects provided by 6 global collaborators. The sample metadata nearly always contained a de-identified subject ID, COVID-19 status, age in years and sex. The material from the prospective study consisted of cDNA or gDNA derived from T cells, B-cell-depleted T cells, or PBMCs. Deeply sampled blood TCRbeta repertoires from subjects exposed to, actively infected with, or recovered from COVID-19 were included in the dataset. The repertoires were released in a freely available public database meant as a resource for research on the immune response to SARS-CoV-2. What the study reported, not specific to this receptor: How much clinical and demographic metadata was included differed by source and by participant, and the metadata was provided uncurated.

Of note for this clone: Its binding antigen is unknown. No much larger clone is present one base from it, and per-base qualities are unavailable.

Trimming takes 5 bases off V and 11 bases off J; junction bases not matched to a gene: 10. Sequences MNHEY (CDR1) and SVGAGI (CDR2) are obtained from the germline V gene. The CDR3 runs 14 amino acids, cysteine and phenylalanine included. Left in the record is the CDR3 DNA by itself, 42 bases read in frame from the first base. The collaborating institutions used their own protocols to collect whole blood in K2EDTA tubes. For TCRbeta analysis, collaborators shipped samples in one of three forms: frozen whole blood, isolated PBMCs, or DNA extracted from either of those sample types. TCRbeta CDR3 regions were amplified from genomic DNA by means of the immunoSEQ Assay, a bias-controlled multiplex PCR. On the authors' methods: The number of nucleated cells in each sample was estimated by amplification of reference gene primers within the assay. To quantify the absolute abundance of each unique TCRbeta CDR3 rearrangement, sequence reads were collapsed and filtered. Productive Simpson clonality was computed per sample as the square root of Simpson's diversity index over productive rearrangements. TCRdb retrieved this table from immuneACCESS and kept in-frame rearrangements only. Not all clones are present; in checked studies, unresolved V genes account for under half, and no reason is known for the remainder. The DNA gave D and trimming, while V, J and clone size come from that table. The table for this sample lists 250,000 to 300,000 clones; about 88% of them were counted only once. The top ten clonotypes cover about 3.6% of the sample.

This TCR derives from a man aged 18 to 35 with active or convalescent COVID-19. This receptor chain uses TRBV6-5 and TRBJ1-5; 9 nucleotides in the junction match TRBD1. Material: peripheral blood. The DNA is as follows: TGTGCCAGCAGTCTGGGACAGGGCCTATCAGCCCAGCATTTT. Its protein product is CASSLGQGLSAQHF.